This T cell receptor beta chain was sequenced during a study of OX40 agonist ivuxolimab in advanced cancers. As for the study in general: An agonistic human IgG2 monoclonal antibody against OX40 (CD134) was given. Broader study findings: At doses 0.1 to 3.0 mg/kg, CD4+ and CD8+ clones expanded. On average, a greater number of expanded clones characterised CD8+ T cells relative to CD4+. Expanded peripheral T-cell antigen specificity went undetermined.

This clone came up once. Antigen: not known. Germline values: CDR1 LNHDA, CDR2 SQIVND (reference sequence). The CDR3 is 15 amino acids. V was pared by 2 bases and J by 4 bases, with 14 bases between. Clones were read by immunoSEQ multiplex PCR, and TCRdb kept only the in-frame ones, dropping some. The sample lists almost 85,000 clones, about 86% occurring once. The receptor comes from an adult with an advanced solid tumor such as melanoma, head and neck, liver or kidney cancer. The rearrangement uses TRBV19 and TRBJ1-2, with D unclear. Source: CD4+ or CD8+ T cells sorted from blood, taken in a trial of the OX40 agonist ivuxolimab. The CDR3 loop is CASSIRPQGLYGYTF. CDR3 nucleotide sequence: TGTGCCAGTAGTATACGCCCCCAAGGACTCTATGGCTACACCTTC. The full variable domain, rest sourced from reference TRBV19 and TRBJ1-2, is DGGITQSPKYLFRKEGQNVTLSCEQNLNHDAMYWYRQDPGQGLRLIYYSQIVNDFQKGDIAEGYSVSREKKESFPLTVTSAQKNPTAFYLCASSIRPQGLYGYTFGSGTRLTVV.